This T cell receptor beta chain was observed in a study of CD8 T cells in ankylosing spondylitis. Study-level findings and limits: Reportedly, disease-linked clones are significantly enriched in ankylosing spondylitis patients' matched synovial fluid. A motif of 7 or 8 highly homologous TCR beta variants was seen as apparently characteristic of ankylosing spondylitis blood.

Germline CDR1 is LGHDT and CDR2 is YNNKEL (reference sequence). The J segment lost 0 bases and the V segment lost 4 bases, leaving 6 bases of the junction unmatched. CDR3 size: 15 residues. Generation of TCR beta libraries employed quantitative 5'-RACE incorporating molecular barcodes. TCRdb recomputed calls from the 5' RACE reads with MiXCR, one row per CDR3 protein. The sample has fewer than 550,000 distinct CDR3 sequences, roughly 5.2% seen once. This clonotype was observed a few times. The antigen is unknown. The sequenced sample consisted of blood, either unsorted or a sorted T cell fraction (not recorded which). The rearrangement uses TRBV3-1 and TRBJ2-7; 7 bases line up with TRBD2. The sequence was collected from a male donor with ankylosing spondylitis. CDR3 amino acids: CASSRGGGSSYEQYF. Written as DNA, the CDR3 is TGTGCCAGCAGCCGTGGGGGGGGAAGCTCCTACGAGCAGTACTTC.